These 5 T cell receptor beta chains were sequenced from one sample in a study of CD8+ T cells in alopecia areata. In each case, RNA was isolated and then reverse transcribed into cDNA as the sequencing template. Generated by immunoSEQ multiplex PCR, the TCRdb table keeps only in-frame clones and is missing some. Here the sample spans more than 150,000 clones, 50% to 60% being singletons. Sample: CD4+ T cells sorted from blood, taken at week 0. All receptors come from a human donor with alopecia areata.

J is TRBJ1-1 and V is TRBV6-5; 7 bases are a match to TRBD1. V was pared by 4 bases and J by 2 bases, with 7 bases of the junction left unmatched. Germline assignment: CDR1 MNHEY and CDR2 SVGAGI. The CDR3 length is 15 residues. The CDR3 loop is CASSWGDRANTEAFF. DNA of the CDR3: TGTGCCAGCAGTTGGGGAGACAGGGCTAACACTGAAGCTTTCTTT.

This clone has a handful of counts. The chain joins TRBV4-2 to TRBJ2-5; the match to TRBD1 covers 10 bases. After removal of 1 base from V and 5 bases from J, the junction contained 7 bases not matched to a gene. There are 16 residues in the CDR3. CDR1 LGHNA and CDR2 YNFKEQ come from the germline V gene. CDR3 sequence: CASSQARQGAGETQYF. CDR3 nucleotide sequence: TGTGCCAGCAGCCAAGCCAGACAGGGGGCTGGGGAGACCCAGTACTTC.

Only a few counts were recorded for this clone. J is TRBJ1-6 and V is TRBV6-1; D is uncertain. The CDR3 has 12 amino acids. The V end was cut by 5 bases, the J end by 6 bases, with 5 bases between. The V gene's germline CDR1 is MNHNS and CDR2 SASEGT. The CDR3 is CASSFPNSPLHF. CDR3 coding DNA: TGTGCCAGCAGTTTCCCTAATTCACCCCTCCACTTT.

V usage is TRBV27 and J usage is TRBJ2-5, with D hard to call. There are 13 residues in the CDR3. Germline V gene lookup returns CDR1 MNHEY and CDR2 SMNVEV (reference sequence). Trimming took off 6 bases at V and 1 base at J, with 9 bases between the two ends. CDR3 residues: CASRPDIQETQYF. Here the CDR3 DNA reads TGTGCCAGCAGACCTGACATCCAAGAGACCCAGTACTTC.

V gene TRBV5-1 combines with J gene TRBJ2-1; D is unclear. The CDR3 totals 15 residues. Per the germline V gene, CDR1 is SGHRS and CDR2 is YFSETQ. V lost 4 bases, J lost 4 bases, and 15 bases lay in between. The CDR3 protein is CASSGEVKGYNEQFF. The CDR3 nucleotides are TGCGCCAGCAGCGGAGAGGTTAAGGGTTACAATGAGCAGTTCTTC.